Listed below are T cell receptor beta chains from one sample, sequenced in a study of response to subunit inactivated influenza vaccine. TCRdb ran MiXCR on the RT-PCR reads and lists one entry per CDR3 protein. The sample yields 500,000 or so distinct CDR3 sequences, 16% seen once. The sample was CD4+ T cells sorted from PBMCs, taken less than 30 months after vaccination. Receptor source: a man aged 50-75 years who received an inactivated influenza vaccine. Both conserved end residues are part of each CDR3. D genes are given only for firm matches. Clone size appears in some rows only: once, few, many, or a class for an expanded clone.

v_gene: TRBV20-1
j_gene: TRBJ1-2
abundance: few
d_gene: NA
CDR3aa: CSARDRRAYYGYTF
CDR3nt: TGCAGTGCTAGAGATCGACGGGCTTACTATGGCTACACCTTC

v_gene: TRBV12-3/TRBV12-4
j_gene: TRBJ2-1
abundance: NA
d_gene: NA
CDR3aa: CASSLMGRGTRSYNEQFF
CDR3nt: TGTGCCAGCAGTTTAATGGGTCGAGGGACACGCTCCTACAATGAGCAGTTCTTC

v_gene: TRBV25-1
j_gene: TRBJ2-5
abundance: NA
d_gene: TRBD1
CDR3aa: CASSSTGAQYF
CDR3nt: TGTGCCAGCAGTAGCACAGGGGCTCAGTACTTC

v_gene: TRBV12-3/TRBV12-4
j_gene: TRBJ2-1
abundance: NA
d_gene: TRBD2
CDR3aa: CASSLSSGGSSEQFF
CDR3nt: TGTGCCAGCAGTTTAAGTAGCGGGGGATCTAGTGAGCAGTTCTTC

v_gene: TRBV7-9
j_gene: TRBJ2-3
abundance: NA
d_gene: NA
CDR3aa: CASSATYSRDTQYF
CDR3nt: TGTGCCAGCAGCGCCACTTATAGTCGTGATACGCAGTATTTT

v_gene: TRBV7-9
j_gene: TRBJ2-7
abundance: many
d_gene: NA
CDR3aa: CASSLGAQTYEQYF
CDR3nt: TGTGCCAGCAGCTTAGGTGCGCAGACCTACGAGCAGTACTTC

v_gene: TRBV7-9
j_gene: TRBJ1-1
abundance: NA
d_gene: TRBD1
CDR3aa: CASSQDRASTEAFF
CDR3nt: TGTGCCAGCAGCCAGGACAGGGCGAGCACTGAAGCTTTCTTT

v_gene: TRBV20-1
j_gene: TRBJ2-3
abundance: NA
d_gene: TRBD2
CDR3aa: CSARERGGAGDTQYF
CDR3nt: TGCAGTGCTAGAGAACGGGGAGGGGCTGGAGATACGCAGTATTTT

v_gene: TRBV12-3/TRBV12-4
j_gene: TRBJ1-6
abundance: many
d_gene: NA
CDR3aa: CASSLRLGGSSYNSPLHF
CDR3nt: TGTGCCAGCAGTTTAAGGTTGGGGGGGAGCTCCTATAATTCACCCCTCCACTTT

v_gene: TRBV12-3/TRBV12-4
j_gene: TRBJ2-2
abundance: NA
d_gene: TRBD2
CDR3aa: CASSAGLAAGELFF
CDR3nt: TGTGCCAGCAGCGCAGGACTAGCGGCCGGGGAGCTGTTTTTT

v_gene: TRBV20-1
j_gene: TRBJ2-7
abundance: NA
d_gene: TRBD2
CDR3aa: CSARARTKGGPEQYF
CDR3nt: TGCAGTGCTAGAGCCAGAACTAAGGGAGGGCCCGAGCAGTACTTC

v_gene: TRBV20-1
j_gene: TRBJ2-7
abundance: NA
d_gene: NA
CDR3aa: CSARVARGLSYEQYF
CDR3nt: TGCAGTGCTAGAGTCGCCCGGGGACTCTCCTACGAGCAGTACTTC

v_gene: TRBV29-1
j_gene: TRBJ2-3
abundance: many
d_gene: NA
CDR3aa: CSVGRGDTQYF
CDR3nt: TGCAGCGTTGGACGGGGAGATACGCAGTATTTT

v_gene: TRBV29-1
j_gene: TRBJ2-3
abundance: many
d_gene: NA
CDR3aa: CSVWDQGRADTQYF
CDR3nt: TGCAGCGTTTGGGACCAGGGACGCGCAGATACGCAGTATTTT

v_gene: TRBV5-1
j_gene: TRBJ1-1
abundance: NA
d_gene: NA
CDR3aa: CASSLDIRNTEAFF
CDR3nt: TGCGCCAGCAGCTTGGACATACGGAACACTGAAGCTTTCTTT

v_gene: TRBV7-9
j_gene: TRBJ2-5
abundance: many
d_gene: TRBD1
CDR3aa: CASSPRGQQETQYF
CDR3nt: TGTGCCAGCAGCCCAAGGGGGCAGCAAGAGACCCAGTACTTC

v_gene: TRBV6-1
j_gene: TRBJ2-1
abundance: many
d_gene: TRBD2
CDR3aa: CASRKPGGDEQFF
CDR3nt: TGTGCCAGCAGAAAACCGGGGGGAGATGAGCAGTTCTTC

v_gene: TRBV4-1
j_gene: TRBJ2-7
abundance: few
d_gene: TRBD1
CDR3aa: CASSQGQGSTYEQYF
CDR3nt: TGCGCCAGCAGCCAAGGACAGGGTTCTACCTACGAGCAGTACTTC

v_gene: TRBV10-3
j_gene: TRBJ1-5
abundance: few
d_gene: NA
CDR3aa: CAIRATGSHQPQHF
CDR3nt: TGTGCCATCCGGGCCACGGGGTCCCATCAGCCCCAGCATTTT

v_gene: TRBV12-3/TRBV12-4
j_gene: TRBJ2-3
abundance: many
d_gene: NA
CDR3aa: CASRWGTDTQYF
CDR3nt: TGTGCCAGCAGGTGGGGCACAGATACGCAGTATTTT

v_gene: TRBV20-1
j_gene: TRBJ2-5
abundance: few
d_gene: NA
CDR3aa: CSARGGLEETQYF
CDR3nt: TGCAGTGCTAGGGGCGGACTTGAAGAGACCCAGTACTTC